These T cell receptor beta chains were read from a single sample in a study of T cell responses to AZD1222 COVID-19 vaccine. Sequencing used immunoSEQ multiplex PCR; TCRdb keeps in-frame clones, though not all of them. The sample has hundreds of thousands of clones, 93% seen once. This sample comprised peripheral blood, obtained on day 0 of MenACWY control vaccination. The receptors here all came from an adult in good health. CDR3s include the opening cysteine and the closing phenylalanine or tryptophan. Each record gives: clone size, V gene, D gene, J gene, CDR3 DNA, CDR3 protein. D genes are given only for firm matches. The listing skips clone size in some rows; elsewhere it reads once, few, many or a size class.

clone size: .
V gene: TRBV18
D gene: .
J gene: TRBJ1-1
CDR3 DNA: TGTGCCAGCTCACCCCCCGGGGCGGGAGTGAACACTGAAGCTTTCTTT
CDR3 protein: CASSPPGAGVNTEAFF

clone size: .
V gene: TRBV9
D gene: TRBD2
J gene: TRBJ2-3
CDR3 DNA: TGTGCCAGCAGCCTCCGGGAGGGGAGGACAGATACGCAGTATTTT
CDR3 protein: CASSLREGRTDTQYF

clone size: .
V gene: TRBV3-1/TRBV3-2
D gene: .
J gene: TRBJ1-1
CDR3 DNA: TGTGCCAGCAGCCTGACAGGAGGCACTGAAGCTTTCTTT
CDR3 protein: CASSLTGGTEAFF

clone size: .
V gene: TRBV27
D gene: TRBD1
J gene: TRBJ2-7
CDR3 DNA: TGTGCCAGCAGTTCCTACGACAGGGTCCACGAGCAGTACTTC
CDR3 protein: CASSSYDRVHEQYF

clone size: .
V gene: TRBV11-2
D gene: TRBD1
J gene: TRBJ1-4
CDR3 DNA: TGTGCCAGCAGCTTTGGGACAGGGGTTAATGAAAAACTGTTTTTT
CDR3 protein: CASSFGTGVNEKLFF

clone size: .
V gene: TRBV6-6
D gene: .
J gene: TRBJ1-6
CDR3 DNA: TGTGCCAGCAGGGGGGGAGGGCTAAATTCACCCCTCCACTTT
CDR3 protein: CASRGGGLNSPLHF

clone size: .
V gene: TRBV30
D gene: .
J gene: TRBJ1-4
CDR3 DNA: TGTGCCTGGAGTGTAGTATCAGGAAATGAAAAACTGTTTTTT
CDR3 protein: CAWSVVSGNEKLFF

clone size: .
V gene: TRBV5-1
D gene: .
J gene: TRBJ1-3
CDR3 DNA: TGCGCCAGCAGCTTGGACGGGGTCTCTGGAAACACCATATATTTT
CDR3 protein: CASSLDGVSGNTIYF

clone size: once
V gene: TRBV7-9
D gene: .
J gene: TRBJ1-4
CDR3 DNA: TGTGCCACTCGAAAGGACATTAATGAAAAACTGTTTTTT
CDR3 protein: CATRKDINEKLFF

clone size: .
V gene: TRBV3-1/TRBV3-2
D gene: .
J gene: TRBJ1-2
CDR3 DNA: TGTGCCAGCAGGTACCTTAACTATGGCTACACCTTC
CDR3 protein: CASRYLNYGYTF

clone size: few
V gene: TRBV14
D gene: TRBD1
J gene: TRBJ1-1
CDR3 DNA: TGTGCCAGCAGCCTTGATCCCGACAGGGGCCCTCGGAACACTGAAGCTTTCTTT
CDR3 protein: CASSLDPDRGPRNTEAFF

clone size: .
V gene: TRBV7-9
D gene: .
J gene: TRBJ1-1
CDR3 DNA: TGTGCCAGCAGCTTAGCGCTTGGGAGGCGGGACACTGAAGCTTTCTTT
CDR3 protein: CASSLALGRRDTEAFF

clone size: .
V gene: TRBV6-1
D gene: .
J gene: TRBJ2-7
CDR3 DNA: TGTGCCAGCAGTGAGTCTGTGAAGTGGGGGGGCGGGGAGCAGTACTTC
CDR3 protein: CASSESVKWGGGEQYF

clone size: .
V gene: TRBV12-3/TRBV12-4
D gene: .
J gene: TRBJ1-5
CDR3 DNA: TGTGCCAGCAGTACAGGGAATCAGCCCCAGCATTTT
CDR3 protein: CASSTGNQPQHF

clone size: once
V gene: TRBV5-1
D gene: TRBD1
J gene: TRBJ2-7
CDR3 DNA: TGCGCCAGCAGCAGTCCGGGACAGGGTTACGAGCAGTACTTC
CDR3 protein: CASSSPGQGYEQYF

clone size: .
V gene: TRBV2
D gene: .
J gene: TRBJ1-5
CDR3 DNA: TGTGCCAGCAGTGCCGCGCTTCCTAATCAGCCCCAGCATTTT
CDR3 protein: CASSAALPNQPQHF

clone size: .
V gene: TRBV6-6
D gene: TRBD1
J gene: TRBJ2-7
CDR3 DNA: TGTGCCAGCAGTTACCACGGGACAGGGCCCTACGAGCAGTACTTC
CDR3 protein: CASSYHGTGPYEQYF

clone size: .
V gene: TRBV19
D gene: .
J gene: TRBJ1-4
CDR3 DNA: TGTGCCAGTACCCGACGGGGAAATGAAAAACTGTTTTTT
CDR3 protein: CASTRRGNEKLFF

clone size: .
V gene: TRBV5-4
D gene: .
J gene: TRBJ1-1
CDR3 DNA: TGTGCCAGCACCCCGAACTTGAACACTGAAGCTTTCTTT
CDR3 protein: CASTPNLNTEAFF

clone size: .
V gene: TRBV3-1/TRBV3-2
D gene: .
J gene: TRBJ2-7
CDR3 DNA: TGTGCCAGCAGGGGTGTGGGGACCTTTTACGAGCAGTACTTC
CDR3 protein: CASRGVGTFYEQYF

clone size: .
V gene: TRBV6-5
D gene: TRBD1
J gene: TRBJ2-1
CDR3 DNA: TGTGCCAGCAATTACCGGACAGGGGTAGGAGATGAGCAGTTCTTC
CDR3 protein: CASNYRTGVGDEQFF

clone size: .
V gene: TRBV10-2
D gene: .
J gene: TRBJ1-5
CDR3 DNA: TGCGCCAGCAGAGAAAGGGACATTCAGCCCCAGCATTTT
CDR3 protein: CASRERDIQPQHF

clone size: .
V gene: TRBV10-3
D gene: .
J gene: TRBJ1-3
CDR3 DNA: TGTGCCATCACTACCGGGACCTCTGGAAACACCATATATTTT
CDR3 protein: CAITTGTSGNTIYF

clone size: .
V gene: TRBV5-4
D gene: TRBD1
J gene: TRBJ1-4
CDR3 DNA: TGTGCCAGCAGCTTTTTTGGGACAGCGAACGAAAAACTGTTTTTT
CDR3 protein: CASSFFGTANEKLFF

clone size: .
V gene: TRBV6-5
D gene: TRBD1
J gene: TRBJ1-2
CDR3 DNA: TGTGCCAGCAGTCCTATGACAGGGGGAAACCATGGCTACACCTTC
CDR3 protein: CASSPMTGGNHGYTF

clone size: .
V gene: TRBV5-1
D gene: TRBD1
J gene: TRBJ1-1
CDR3 DNA: TGCGCCAGCAGCCCGGTGGGACAGGGATCCACTGAAGCTTTCTTT
CDR3 protein: CASSPVGQGSTEAFF

clone size: .
V gene: TRBV7-9
D gene: TRBD1
J gene: TRBJ2-7
CDR3 DNA: TGTGCCAGCAGCTTACGGACAGGTGAGGGCTATGCGGAAGAGCAGTACTTC
CDR3 protein: CASSLRTGEGYAEEQYF

clone size: few
V gene: TRBV12-3/TRBV12-4
D gene: TRBD1
J gene: TRBJ1-2
CDR3 DNA: TGTGCCAGCAGACAGGGGGGTGGCTACACCTTC
CDR3 protein: CASRQGGGYTF

clone size: .
V gene: TRBV7-9
D gene: .
J gene: TRBJ2-5
CDR3 DNA: TGTGCCAGCAGCTCGAGACCGGGACGTACCCAAGAGACCCAGTACTTC
CDR3 protein: CASSSRPGRTQETQYF

clone size: .
V gene: TRBV24-1
D gene: .
J gene: TRBJ2-7
CDR3 DNA: TGTGCCACCAGTGACTCCGGGACAATCTCCTACGAGCAGTACTTC
CDR3 protein: CATSDSGTISYEQYF

clone size: .
V gene: TRBV6-5
D gene: .
J gene: TRBJ1-4
CDR3 DNA: TGTGCCAGCAGTTACTCCTTAAGCAGTGAAAAACTGTTTTTT
CDR3 protein: CASSYSLSSEKLFF

clone size: many
V gene: TRBV30
D gene: .
J gene: TRBJ1-3
CDR3 DNA: TGTGCCTGGGCGACAGGCTCCTCTGGAAACACCATATATTTT
CDR3 protein: CAWATGSSGNTIYF

clone size: .
V gene: TRBV6-1
D gene: .
J gene: TRBJ1-1
CDR3 DNA: TGTGCCAGCAGTGAAGCGGGGTACGTTGGGATCACTGAAGCTTTCTTT
CDR3 protein: CASSEAGYVGITEAFF

clone size: .
V gene: TRBV6-1
D gene: .
J gene: TRBJ1-5
CDR3 DNA: TGTGCCAGCAGCCCGACCGATAGCAATCAGCCCCAGCATTTT
CDR3 protein: CASSPTDSNQPQHF

clone size: once
V gene: TRBV29-1
D gene: TRBD1
J gene: TRBJ1-1
CDR3 DNA: TGCAGCGTTCAAGACAGGGTCGGTACTGAAGCTTTCTTT
CDR3 protein: CSVQDRVGTEAFF

clone size: .
V gene: TRBV6-4
D gene: TRBD1
J gene: TRBJ2-7
CDR3 DNA: TGTGCCAGCAGAGATGGGACAGCGCACGAGCAGTACTTC
CDR3 protein: CASRDGTAHEQYF

clone size: .
V gene: TRBV9
D gene: .
J gene: TRBJ2-5
CDR3 DNA: TGTGCCAGCAGCCCGCCTCCCGGGCGGGGCGCACAAGAGACCCAGTACTTC
CDR3 protein: CASSPPPGRGAQETQYF

clone size: .
V gene: TRBV27
D gene: TRBD1
J gene: TRBJ1-1
CDR3 DNA: TGTGCCAGCAGTTTTGGACAGGCTAACACTGAAGCTTTCTTT
CDR3 protein: CASSFGQANTEAFF

clone size: .
V gene: TRBV2
D gene: TRBD1
J gene: TRBJ1-2
CDR3 DNA: TGTGCCAGCAGGAGACAGGGGGTCGACTATGGCTACACCTTC
CDR3 protein: CASRRQGVDYGYTF

clone size: .
V gene: TRBV5-1
D gene: .
J gene: TRBJ1-5
CDR3 DNA: TGCGCCAGCAGTTTCGACGGTAATCAGCCCCAGCATTTT
CDR3 protein: CASSFDGNQPQHF

clone size: .
V gene: TRBV30
D gene: .
J gene: TRBJ2-2
CDR3 DNA: TGTGCCTGGAAGGATAACACAGGGACCCTGTTTTTT
CDR3 protein: CAWKDNTGTLFF